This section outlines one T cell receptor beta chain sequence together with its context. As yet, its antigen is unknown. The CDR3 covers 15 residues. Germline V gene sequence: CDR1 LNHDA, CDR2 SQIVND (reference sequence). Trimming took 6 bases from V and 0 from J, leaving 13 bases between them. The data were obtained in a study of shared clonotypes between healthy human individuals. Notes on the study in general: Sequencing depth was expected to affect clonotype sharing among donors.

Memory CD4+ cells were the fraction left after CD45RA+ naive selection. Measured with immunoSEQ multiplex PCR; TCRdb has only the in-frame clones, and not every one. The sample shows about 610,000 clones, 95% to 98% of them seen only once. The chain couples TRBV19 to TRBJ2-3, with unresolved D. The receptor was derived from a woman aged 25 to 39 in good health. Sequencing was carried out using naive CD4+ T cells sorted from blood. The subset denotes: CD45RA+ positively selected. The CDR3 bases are TGTGCCAGTAGGGCAACGTGGGCTAGCACAGATACGCAGTATTTT. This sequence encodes CASRATWASTDTQYF.